The T cell receptor beta chain under discussion was sequenced for a study of T cells expressing NK-cell markers. Study-wide background: In sorted CD3+CD56+NKG2C+, CD3+CD56+NKG2C- and CD3+CD56-NKG2C+ T cells, TCR beta repertoires were obtained. Sequencing covered eight donors, seven HCMV-seropositive and one seronegative.

CDR1 SGHTA and CDR2 FQGNSA come from the germline V gene. This CDR3 spans 16 amino acids. 5'RACE template switching built TCR beta cDNA with unique molecular identifiers. With the 5' RACE reads reprocessed, TCRdb shows one record per CDR3 protein and no DNA. The sample includes about 160,000 distinct CDR3 sequences. Sequences were obtained from blood T cells: a sorted CD56 or NKG2C T cell subset, CD4+ or CD8+ T cells, or bulk PBMC T cells (not recorded which). This chain uses TRBV7-2 with TRBJ2-1; TCRdb's D call of TRBD1 is untestable without DNA. The origin of this receptor is a woman aged 18 to 75 in good health. The chain's CDR3 is CASSRAGGRSYNEQFF. The full variable domain, in which reference TRBV7-2 and TRBJ2-1 provide the parts outside the CDR3, is GAGVSQSPSNKVTEKGKDVELRCDPISGHTALYWYRQSLGQGLEFLIYFQGNSAPDKSGLPSDRFSAERTGGSVSTLTIQRTQQEDSAVYLCASSRAGGRSYNEQFFGPGTRLTVL.